This T cell receptor beta chain was identified in a study of blood T cell repertoires in COVID-19. Study in general: The United States, Italy and Spain provided the acute and convalescent COVID-19 samples.

Original handling: Reference gene primer amplification gave estimated nucleated cell counts. Data came from immunoSEQ multiplex PCR; TCRdb stores just in-frame clones and leaves some out. V and J calls plus clone size are reproduced from that table; the DNA served to infer D and trimming. The data contain about 40,000 clones, around 90% of them seen just once; the ten biggest clones take up around 9.1%. The V end lost 1 base, the J end lost 1 base, and 4 bases lay between the germline ends. Germline-derived CDR1 and CDR2 are SGHTA and FQGNSA. The CDR3 loop spans 13 amino acids. By proportion, this clone is large.

The sequence derives from a woman older than 75 with active COVID-19. J is TRBJ1-2 and V is TRBV7-2; D not certain. Sequencing was carried out using peripheral blood. CDR3: CASSLDNNYGYTF. CDR3 nucleotide sequence: TGTGCCAGCAGCTTAGACAATAACTATGGCTACACCTTC.